These T cell receptor beta chains were read from a single sample in a study of CD8 T cells in Susac syndrome. TCRdb re-called the immunoSEQ multiplex PCR reads with MiXCR, one entry per CDR3 protein. The data show hundreds of thousands of distinct CDR3 sequences, almost 85% seen once. The sample was CD8+ T cells from PBMCs. Receptors originate from a human donor with multiple sclerosis. Each CDR3 is given with its conserved first and last residue. D genes are given only for firm matches. A clone size is listed for some rows: how often the clone was seen (once, few, many), or a class if it is expanded.

cdr3_length j_call v_call d_call clone_size cdr3_aa cdr3_nt
13 TRBJ1-2 TRBV28 . . CASSFAGVYGYTF TGTGCCAGCAGTTTTGCGGGGGTCTATGGCTACACCTTC
15 TRBJ2-1 TRBV7-9 TRBD2 . CASSLRVAGYNEQFF TGTGCCAGCAGCTTACGGGTAGCGGGCTACAATGAGCAGTTCTTC
12 TRBJ2-7 TRBV12-3/TRBV12-4 TRBD1 once CASSLERDRNYF TGTGCCAGCAGCCTTGAGAGGGACAGAAACTACTTC
15 TRBJ1-5 TRBV6-5 . . CASSLAGEGGQPQHF TGTGCCAGCAGTTTGGCGGGGGAGGGCGGTCAGCCCCAGCATTTT
14 TRBJ1-3 TRBV2 . . CASGPRVEGNTIYF TGTGCCAGCGGGCCCAGGGTGGAAGGAAACACCATATATTTT
13 TRBJ1-1 TRBV28 . . CASSLTIRTEAFF TGTGCCAGCAGTTTAACTATCAGGACTGAAGCTTTCTTT
14 TRBJ2-7 TRBV7-6 TRBD1 . CASSPGTGNWEQYF TGTGCCAGCAGCCCCGGGACAGGGAATTGGGAGCAGTACTTC
13 TRBJ2-5 TRBV12-3/TRBV12-4 . . CASTRSVEETQYF TGTGCCAGCACCCGATCGGTGGAAGAGACCCAGTACTTC
20 TRBJ2-3 TRBV6-2/TRBV6-3 TRBD2 . CASAGPRWREFPPDTDTQYF TGTGCCAGCGCAGGGCCGCGTTGGCGGGAGTTCCCCCCCGACACAGATACGCAGTATTTT
13 TRBJ2-1 TRBV5-6 . . CASSSVIDNEQFF TGTGCCAGCAGCTCAGTAATAGATAATGAGCAGTTCTTC
11 TRBJ2-5 TRBV28 . few CASSSSWTQYF TGTGCCAGCAGTTCTAGTTGGACCCAGTACTTC
10 TRBJ2-2 TRBV11-2 . . CASFRGELFF TGTGCCAGCTTCAGGGGGGAGCTGTTTTTT
15 TRBJ2-1 TRBV24-1 TRBD2 . CATRTKREGSNEQFF TGTGCCACCAGGACTAAGCGGGAGGGGAGTAATGAGCAGTTCTTC
14 TRBJ2-7 TRBV28 TRBD1 . CASALAGQGDEQYF TGTGCCAGCGCCCTGGCAGGACAGGGCGACGAGCAGTACTTC
13 TRBJ1-1 TRBV7-2 TRBD1 . CASSEGTGVRAFF TGTGCCAGCAGCGAGGGGACAGGGGTTCGAGCTTTCTTT
14 TRBJ1-3 TRBV19 . . CASSQGYSGNTIYF TGTGCCAGTAGCCAGGGTTACTCTGGAAACACCATATATTTT
15 TRBJ2-5 TRBV10-3 . once CAISGRVGRWETQYF TGTGCCATCAGTGGCCGCGTGGGGAGATGGGAGACCCAGTACTTC
15 TRBJ1-2 TRBV7-9 . . CASSLEVAGFYGYTF TGTGCCAGCAGCCTAGAGGTCGCGGGGTTCTATGGCTACACCTTC
12 TRBJ2-1 TRBV10-3 . . CAIRGPGNEQFF TGTGCCATTCGGGGACCGGGCAATGAGCAGTTCTTC
13 TRBJ1-2 TRBV7-9 . . CASSWKSGDGYTF TGTGCCAGCAGTTGGAAGTCAGGGGACGGCTACACCTTC
13 TRBJ2-2 TRBV7-9 . . CASSLAEGGELFF TGTGCCAGCAGCTTAGCAGAGGGAGGGGAGCTGTTTTTT
12 TRBJ2-1 TRBV15 . few CATSRSQNEQFF TGTGCCACCAGCAGAAGCCAGAATGAGCAGTTCTTC
14 TRBJ2-1 TRBV6-5 . once CASRPWGASNEQFF TGTGCCAGCAGACCTTGGGGGGCGTCGAATGAGCAGTTCTTC
16 TRBJ1-5 TRBV4-2 TRBD1 . CASSSEQGASNQPQHF TGTGCCAGCAGCTCAGAGCAGGGGGCCAGCAATCAGCCCCAGCATTTT
14 TRBJ2-5 TRBV4-3 . . CASSQETGMETQYF TGCGCCAGCAGCCAAGAAACAGGGATGGAGACCCAGTACTTC
19 TRBJ2-5 TRBV29-1 TRBD2 . CSVDSSGTSGRAYQETQYF TGCAGCGTTGATTCCTCCGGGACTAGCGGGAGGGCGTACCAAGAGACCCAGTACTTC
14 TRBJ2-7 TRBV13 . . CASSLGSVSYEQYF TGTGCCAGCAGCTTAGGGTCAGTGAGTTACGAGCAGTACTTC
14 TRBJ2-1 TRBV12-3/TRBV12-4 . . CASSLLRDYNEQFF TGTGCCAGCAGTTTATTGAGGGACTACAATGAGCAGTTCTTC
14 TRBJ2-7 TRBV7-6 . . CASSTGTDSYEQYF TGTGCCAGCAGCACCGGGACCGACTCCTACGAGCAGTACTTC
19 TRBJ2-3 TRBV5-6 TRBD2 . CASSVDGWTSGREPDTQYF TGTGCCAGCAGTGTTGACGGTTGGACTAGCGGGAGGGAACCAGATACGCAGTATTTT
15 TRBJ2-2 TRBV29-1 TRBD1 . CSVESGQGNTGELFF TGCAGCGTTGAAAGTGGACAGGGGAACACCGGGGAGCTGTTTTTT
14 TRBJ2-7 TRBV5-5 . once CASSLVASAYEQYF TGTGCCAGCAGCTTGGTCGCTAGCGCCTACGAGCAGTACTTC
16 TRBJ2-7 TRBV6-6 . . CASSYEPQGLAYEQYF TGTGCCAGCAGTTACGAGCCCCAGGGGTTGGCCTACGAGCAGTACTTC
16 TRBJ1-1 TRBV5-1 . . CASSLGPILYSTEAFF TGCGCCAGCAGCTTGGGCCCGATCCTTTACTCAACTGAAGCTTTCTTT
13 TRBJ2-7 TRBV19 . . CASSISGPYEQYF TGTGCCAGTAGTATATCTGGTCCCTACGAGCAGTACTTC
12 TRBJ1-5 TRBV29-1 TRBD1 few CSVWDRDQPQHF TGCAGCGTTTGGGACAGAGATCAGCCCCAGCATTTT
15 TRBJ2-7 TRBV30 TRBD1 . CACSLGTGFFYEQYF TGTGCCTGTTCATTAGGGACAGGGTTCTTCTACGAGCAGTACTTC
13 TRBJ2-1 TRBV5-6 . once CASSLVAYNEQFF TGTGCCAGCAGCTTGGTAGCGTACAATGAGCAGTTCTTC
15 TRBJ2-7 TRBV19 TRBD2 . CASSIGLAEYYEQYF TGTGCCAGTAGTATAGGTCTAGCGGAATACTACGAGCAGTACTTC
18 TRBJ2-7 TRBV28 TRBD2 few CASSFHGLLAGRSYEQYF TGTGCCAGCAGTTTCCACGGACTACTAGCGGGCCGCTCCTACGAGCAGTACTTC